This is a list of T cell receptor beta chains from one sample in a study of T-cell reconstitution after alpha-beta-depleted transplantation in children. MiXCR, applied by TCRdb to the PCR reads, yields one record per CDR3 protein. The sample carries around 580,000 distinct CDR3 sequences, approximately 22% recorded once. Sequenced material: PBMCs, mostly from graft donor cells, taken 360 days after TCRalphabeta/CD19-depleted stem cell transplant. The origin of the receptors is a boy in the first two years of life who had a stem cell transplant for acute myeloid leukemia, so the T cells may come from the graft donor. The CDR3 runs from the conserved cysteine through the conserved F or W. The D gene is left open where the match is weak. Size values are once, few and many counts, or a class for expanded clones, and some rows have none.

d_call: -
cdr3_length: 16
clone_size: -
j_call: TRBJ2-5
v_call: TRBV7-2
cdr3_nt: TGTGCCAGCAGCTTAAACAATGTAGGGGTGGGGGAGACCCAGTACTTC
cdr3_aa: CASSLNNVGVGETQYF

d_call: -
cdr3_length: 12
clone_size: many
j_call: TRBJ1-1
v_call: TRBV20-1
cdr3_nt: TGCAGTGCTGCGGGGACCTGGGTTGAAGCTTTCTTT
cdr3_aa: CSAAGTWVEAFF

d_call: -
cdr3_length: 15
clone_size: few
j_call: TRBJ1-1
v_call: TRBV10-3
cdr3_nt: TGTGCCACCACAGGGACCTCCCGCCCGAACACTGAAGCTTTCTTT
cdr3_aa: CATTGTSRPNTEAFF

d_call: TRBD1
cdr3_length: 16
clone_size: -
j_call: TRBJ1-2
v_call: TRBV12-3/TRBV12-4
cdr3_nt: TGTGCCAGCAGTTTTCGTTGGGACAGGAAGCCCTATGGCTACACCTTC
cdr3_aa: CASSFRWDRKPYGYTF

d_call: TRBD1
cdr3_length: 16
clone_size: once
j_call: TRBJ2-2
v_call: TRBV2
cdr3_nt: TGTGCCAGCCGACCCCCGGGACAGGGGAACACCGGGGAGCTGTTTTTT
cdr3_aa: CASRPPGQGNTGELFF

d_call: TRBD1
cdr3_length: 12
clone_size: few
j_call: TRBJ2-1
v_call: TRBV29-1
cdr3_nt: TGCAGCGACCGGGACAGGGTTAATGAGCAGTTCTTC
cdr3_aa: CSDRDRVNEQFF

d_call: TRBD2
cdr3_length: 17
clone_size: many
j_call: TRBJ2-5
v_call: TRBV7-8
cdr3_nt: TGTGCCAGCAGCTTGGTTCTGTGGAGCGGGACTGTGGAGACCCAGTACTTC
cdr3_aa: CASSLVLWSGTVETQYF

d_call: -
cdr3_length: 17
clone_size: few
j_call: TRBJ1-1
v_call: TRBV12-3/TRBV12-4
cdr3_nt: TGTGCCAGCACCGACGAGGTGGGAAGGGGACAGAACACTGAAGCTTTCTTT
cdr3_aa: CASTDEVGRGQNTEAFF

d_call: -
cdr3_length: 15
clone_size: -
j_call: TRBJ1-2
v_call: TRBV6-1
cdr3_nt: TGTGCCAGCAGCCCCCACAGGGACCAACCGGATAGCTACACCTTC
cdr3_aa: CASSPHRDQPDSYTF

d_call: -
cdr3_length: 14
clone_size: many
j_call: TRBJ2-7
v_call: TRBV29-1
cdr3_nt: TGCAGCGTTGTTTCGGGGCAGGGGGGTTACGAGCAGTACTTC
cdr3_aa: CSVVSGQGGYEQYF

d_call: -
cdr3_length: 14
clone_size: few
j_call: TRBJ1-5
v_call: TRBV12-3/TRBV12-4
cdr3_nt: TGTGCCAGCAGCACCGGGACTTCGGAACAGCCCCAGCATTTT
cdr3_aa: CASSTGTSEQPQHF

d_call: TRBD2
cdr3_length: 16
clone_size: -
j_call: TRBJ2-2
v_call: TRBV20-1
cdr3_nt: TGCAGTGCCGTCCCGCTGTTGTGGCGGGGGACCGGGGAGCTGTTTTTT
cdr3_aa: CSAVPLLWRGTGELFF

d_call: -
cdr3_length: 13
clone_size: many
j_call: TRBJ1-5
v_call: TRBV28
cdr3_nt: TGTGCCAGCAAGGTCCAGATCAATCAGCCCCAGCATTTT
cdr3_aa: CASKVQINQPQHF

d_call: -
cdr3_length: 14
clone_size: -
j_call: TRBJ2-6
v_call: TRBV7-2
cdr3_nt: TGTGCCAGCAGCTTTACACGCGGGGCCAACGTCCTGACTTTC
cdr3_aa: CASSFTRGANVLTF

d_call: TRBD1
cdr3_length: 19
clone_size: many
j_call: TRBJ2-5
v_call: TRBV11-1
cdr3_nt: TGTGCCAGCAGCTTAACGACAGGGAGCGTTGTGAGTTTGTGGGAGACCCAGTACTTC
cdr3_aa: CASSLTTGSVVSLWETQYF

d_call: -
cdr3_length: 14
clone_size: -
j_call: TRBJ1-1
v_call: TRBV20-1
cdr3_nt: TGCAGTGCTAGAGATCCACCCAGGGGCGCTGAAGCTTTCTTT
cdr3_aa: CSARDPPRGAEAFF

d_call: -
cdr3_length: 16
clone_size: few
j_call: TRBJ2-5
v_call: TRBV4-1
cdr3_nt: TGCGCCAGCAGCCAAGGCGGTCAGGGGTTGAGGGAGACCCAGTACTTC
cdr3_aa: CASSQGGQGLRETQYF

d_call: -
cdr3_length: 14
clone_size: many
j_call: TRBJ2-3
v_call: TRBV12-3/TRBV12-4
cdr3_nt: TGTGCCAGCAGTTTGTTGGGGACAACAGATACGCAGTATTTT
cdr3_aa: CASSLLGTTDTQYF

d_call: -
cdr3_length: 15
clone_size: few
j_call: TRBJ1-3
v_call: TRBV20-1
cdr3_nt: TGCAGTGCTCCTAGGGACGGGCGGGCTGGAAACACCATATATTTT
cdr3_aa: CSAPRDGRAGNTIYF

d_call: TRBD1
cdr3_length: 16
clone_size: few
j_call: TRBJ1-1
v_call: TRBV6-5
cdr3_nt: TGTGCCAGCAGTTACTCTCAGGGGGGGATGAACACTGAAGCTTTCTTT
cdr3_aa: CASSYSQGGMNTEAFF

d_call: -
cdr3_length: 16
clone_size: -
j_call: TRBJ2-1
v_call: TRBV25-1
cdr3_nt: TGTGCCAGCAGAAGGAGTTCCGCTAGCTCCTACAATGAGCAGTTCTTC
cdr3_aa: CASRRSSASSYNEQFF

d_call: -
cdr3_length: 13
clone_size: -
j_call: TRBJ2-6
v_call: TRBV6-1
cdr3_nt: TGTGCCAGCAAACGCTCTGGGGCCAACGTCCTGACTTTC
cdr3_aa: CASKRSGANVLTF